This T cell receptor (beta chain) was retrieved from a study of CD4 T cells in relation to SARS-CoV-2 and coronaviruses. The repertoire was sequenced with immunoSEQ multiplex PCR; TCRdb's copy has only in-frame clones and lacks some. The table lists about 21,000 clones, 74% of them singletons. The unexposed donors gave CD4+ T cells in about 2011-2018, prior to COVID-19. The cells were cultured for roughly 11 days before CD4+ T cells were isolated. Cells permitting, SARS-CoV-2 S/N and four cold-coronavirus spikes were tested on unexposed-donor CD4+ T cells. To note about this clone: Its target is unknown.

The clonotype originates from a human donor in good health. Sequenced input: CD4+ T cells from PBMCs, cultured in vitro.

In nucleotides, the CDR3 is TGTGCCAGCAGCTTAAATCGGGGGCAGTTCTTC. Protein: CASSLNRGQFF. The V gene is TRBV11-2, the J gene TRBJ2-1, with D tentatively TRBD2 (5 bases). Trimming took 2 bases from V and 12 from J, leaving 8 bases between them. The CDR3 consists of 11 residues. Per germline, CDR1 SGHAT and CDR2 FQNNGV.